These 25 T cell receptor beta chains share one sample of origin, sequenced in a study of blood T cell repertoires in COVID-19 (dated by TCRdb to the early 2020s). Libraries came from the immunoSEQ multiplex PCR assay. TCRdb provides this immuneACCESS table in a form limited to in-frame rearrangements. Some clones are lacking; in checked studies, under half of them reflect an unresolved V gene, and why the rest are absent is not known. The sample profile shows 150,000 or so clones; roughly 78% of them were found once. The ten largest clones add up to roughly 15% of the sample. The specimen was peripheral blood. Receptor source: a human donor with acute or convalescent COVID-19. The donor label of this sample is uncertain.

This chain links TRBV5-1 with TRBJ1-1; 9 positions match TRBD1. Germline assignment: CDR1 SGHRS and CDR2 YFSETQ. The CDR3 is 15 amino acids. J was trimmed by 0 bases and V by 5 bases; bases with no gene match: 5. CDR3 sequence (DNA): TGCGCCAGCAGTTCAACAGGGGGCCTGAACACTGAAGCTTTCTTT. It specifies CASSSTGGLNTEAFF.

The rearrangement joins TRBV5-1 to TRBJ2-1, with 10 bases aligning to TRBD2. CDR3 length: 18 residues. J lost 0 bases, V lost 2 bases, and 8 bases had no gene match. The germline CDR1 and CDR2 sequences are SGHRS and YFSETQ. Here the CDR3 DNA reads TGCGCCAGCAGCTTCTCACTAGCGGGGCAAAGCTCCTACAATGAGCAGTTCTTC. Protein sequence: CASSFSLAGQSSYNEQFF.

The chain joins TRBV29-1 to TRBJ2-3, with TRBD1 matching 7 bases. Germline V gives CDR1 SQVTM, CDR2 ANQGSEA. There are 16 residues in the CDR3. V was clipped by 6 bases and J by 0 bases; unmatched bases: 12. DNA for the CDR3: TGCAGCGTGGGTCGGTCCGGGACAGCTAGCACAGATACGCAGTATTTT. Protein sequence: CSVGRSGTASTDTQYF.

V and J are TRBV6-5 and TRBJ2-7; the match to TRBD2 covers 7 bases. The CDR3 totals 16 residues. After removal of 0 bases from V and 6 bases from J, the junction contained 11 bases not matched to a gene. Per germline, CDR1 MNHEY and CDR2 SVGAGI. CDR3 in DNA: TGTGCCAGCAGTTACTCGGCCGGGGGGACGGTTGCCGAGCAGTACTTC. Its protein is CASSYSAGGTVAEQYF.

This clone has only a few counts. CDR3 nucleotide sequence: TGTGCCAGCAGTCGCCCGAGAGGGAGCGCCACTAACTATGGCTACACCTTC. Its translation: CASSRPRGSATNYGYTF. The gene calls are TRBV27 and TRBJ1-2; D unclear. This CDR3 is built from 17 residues. Germline assignment: CDR1 MNHEY and CDR2 SMNVEV (reference sequence). V dropped 5 bases and J dropped 0 bases, with 19 bases sitting between them.

The chain has TRBV7-8 and TRBJ2-5; D may be TRBD1 (10 bases). The ends were cut back, 5 bases at V and 5 bases at J, with 18 bases in the middle. Germline-derived CDR1 and CDR2 are SGHVS and FQNEAQ. This CDR3 contains 15 residues. As DNA, the CDR3 is TGTGCCAGCAGCCTTAGCGGGGGACAGGGGGAGACCCAGTACTTC. Translated: CASSLSGGQGETQYF.

The CDR3 DNA is TGTGCCAGCAGCCAAGACGTAGGGGAAGGGGCCAAAAACATTCAGTACTTC. Its translation: CASSQDVGEGAKNIQYF. The rearrangement joins TRBV14 to TRBJ2-4, with D perhaps TRBD1 (5 bases). The ends were cut back, 0 bases at V and 1 base at J, with 13 bases in the middle. Germline V CDR1 and CDR2: SGHDN, FVKESK. This CDR3 is 17 amino acids long.

The J gene is TRBJ1-1, the V gene TRBV5-3; no definite D call. TRBV5-3 is known as an ORF, though its function is uncertain. The CDR3 has 12 residues. V lost 10 bases and J 2 bases, leaving 12 bases between the germline ends. The CDR3 is CAPSRENTEAFF. CDR3 nucleotides: TGTGCCCCCTCGCGGGAAAACACTGAAGCTTTCTTT.

This rearrangement joins TRBV5-1 to TRBJ1-2; perhaps TRBD1 as D (5 bases). Trimming removed 0 bases at V and 8 bases at J, with 14 bases between. Germline CDR1 is SGHRS and CDR2 is YFSETQ. CDR3 length equals 14 residues. The CDR3 DNA is TGCGCCAGCAGCTTGGCGCAGGGTGTGGCCGGCTACACCTTC. Protein product: CASSLAQGVAGYTF.

The chain links TRBV2 to TRBJ1-5, with D unresolved. CDR1 and CDR2 from the germline V gene are SNHLY and FYNNEI. V lost 0 bases and J lost 6, with 18 bases in between. The CDR3 sequence is 17 residues long. DNA of the CDR3: TGTGCCAGCAGTGAAGCGGCGGGCGGTTGGCTCGGTCAGCCCCAGCATTTT. It is translated as CASSEAAGGWLGQPQHF.

The chain has TRBV18 and TRBJ1-5, with TRBD1 matching 9 bases. The CDR3 loop spans 15 amino acids. The V segment lost 5 bases and the J segment 3 bases; nucleotides outside the gene matches: 5. Germline V gene data show CDR1 as KGHSH and CDR2 as LQKENI. The CDR3 reads CASSSGQGNNQPQHF. CDR3 coding DNA: TGTGCCAGCTCATCGGGACAGGGAAACAATCAGCCCCAGCATTTT. Looking up the rest from reference TRBV18 and TRBJ1-5 gives the full variable domain: NAGVMQNPRHLVRRRGQEARLRCSPMKGHSHVYWYRQLPEEGLKFMVYLQKENIIDESGMPKERFSAEFPKEGPSILRIQQVVRGDSAAYFCASSSGQGNNQPQHFGDGTRLSIL.

J is TRBJ2-2 and V is TRBV5-1; the D gene is possibly TRBD1 (6 bases). Germline assignment: CDR1 SGHRS and CDR2 YFSETQ. Trimming removed 3 bases from V and 2 bases from J, with 14 bases in between. The CDR3 runs to 16 residues. The CDR3 DNA sequence: TGCGCCAGCAGCTCAGCCGGGACACTCAACACCGGGGAGCTGTTTTTT. Translated: CASSSAGTLNTGELFF.

CDR3 in amino acids: CASSVTTGWDTIYF. Written as DNA, the CDR3 is TGTGCCAGCAGCGTCACGACAGGGTGGGACACCATATATTTT. This rearrangement joins TRBV9 to TRBJ1-3, with TRBD1 identical over 7 bases. Trimming took 2 bases from V and 8 from J; bases not matched to a gene: 7. The CDR3 totals 14 residues. CDR1 and CDR2 (germline): SGDLS, YYNGEE.

The chain recombines TRBV19 with TRBJ1-6, with TRBD1 identical over 7 bases. Looked up from germline, CDR1 is LNHDA and CDR2 is SQIVND (reference sequence). CDR3 length: 17 amino acids. The junction had 10 bases not matched to a gene; V was cut back by 1 base and J by 7 bases. This CDR3 reads CASSIGKPGQKNSPLHF. The CDR3 DNA reads as TGTGCCAGTAGTATAGGTAAACCGGGACAGAAAAATTCACCCCTCCACTTT.

The chain recombines TRBV5-5 with TRBJ1-5; D not resolved. Between the trimmed V and J ends, which lost 2 bases and 2 bases, there was a span of 5 bases. The germline CDR1 and CDR2 sequences are SGHKS and YYEKEE (reference sequence). The CDR3 covers 13 residues. In DNA form, the CDR3 reads TGTGCCAGCAGCTTACGGGGCAATCAGCCCCAGCATTTT. Translating gives CASSLRGNQPQHF.

The chain has TRBV5-1 and TRBJ2-3; D is possibly TRBD1 (5 bases). From germline, CDR1 is SGHRS and CDR2 YFSETQ. The CDR3 covers 15 residues. Trimming removed 0 bases at V and 1 base at J, with 9 bases between. The CDR3 region is CASSLEGARTDTQYF. CDR3 DNA: TGCGCCAGCAGCTTGGAAGGGGCCCGCACAGATACGCAGTATTTT.

J is TRBJ1-2 and V is TRBV4-1; 7 nucleotides match TRBD1. There are 15 residues in the CDR3. Trimming removed 3 bases from V and 4 bases from J; junction bases left unmatched: 8. From germline, CDR1 is MGHRA and CDR2 YSYEKL. CDR3 nucleotide sequence: TGCGCCAGCAGCCATCCCACGACAGGGCCCTATGGCTACACCTTC. Translating gives CASSHPTTGPYGYTF.

The genes are TRBV7-2 and TRBJ2-1; TRBD2 is a possible D gene (6 bases). V was pared by 3 bases and J by 7 bases, with 13 bases between. The CDR3 spans 14 residues. Looked up from germline, CDR1 is SGHTA and CDR2 is FQGNSA. CDR3 in amino acids: CASSFGTPTNEQFF. For the CDR3, the DNA is TGTGCCAGCAGCTTCGGGACTCCAACTAATGAGCAGTTCTTC.

The chain recombines TRBV6-6 with TRBJ1-6, with TRBD1 identical over 9 bases. This CDR3 spans 15 amino acids. The J segment lost 6 bases and the V segment lost 2 bases, leaving 2 bases of the junction unmatched. In germline, CDR1 is MNHNY, CDR2 SVGAGI (reference sequence). The CDR3 sequence is CASSYLDRGNSPLHF. CDR3 sequence (DNA): TGTGCCAGCAGTTACCTGGACAGGGGTAATTCACCCCTCCACTTT.

V is TRBV4-3 and J is TRBJ1-2; D might be TRBD1 (5 bases). CDR3 length: 16 residues. In germline, CDR1 is LGHNA, CDR2 YSLEER. Trimming pared 4 bases from V and 4 bases from J, leaving 19 bases between. Here the CDR3 DNA reads TGCGCCAGCAGCCCTCGGCCCGGAGACAGCTCCTATGGCTACACCTTC. As protein: CASSPRPGDSSYGYTF.

This chain joins TRBV6-5 and TRBJ2-2; a possible D gene is TRBD1 (6 bases). The CDR3 sequence is 15 residues long. V dropped 5 bases and J dropped 2 bases, with 12 bases sitting between them. CDR1 is MNHEY and CDR2 is SVGAGI in the germline V gene. This CDR3 is CASSLSRGNTGELFF. CDR3 DNA sequence: TGTGCCAGCAGTCTCTCCAGGGGCAACACCGGGGAGCTGTTTTTT.

This clone appeared a few times. The chain combines TRBV30 with TRBJ1-1; 7 positions match TRBD1. The V gene end was trimmed by 3 bases and the J gene end by 0 bases; junction bases not matched to a gene: 10. Germline V gene sequence: CDR1 GTSNPN, CDR2 SVGIG (reference sequence). The CDR3 has 16 residues. Written as DNA, the CDR3 is TGTGCCTGGAGGCCAAGGACAGGCCTTATGAACACTGAAGCTTTCTTT. It codes for CAWRPRTGLMNTEAFF.

The chain recombines TRBV6-5 with TRBJ1-2, with D perhaps matching TRBD1 (6 bases). Trimming cost V 6 bases and J 2 bases, with 16 bases left between them. The CDR3 length is 15 residues. CDR1 and CDR2 from the germline V gene are MNHEY and SVGAGI. Here the CDR3 reads CASRSEGGTNYGYTF. As DNA, the CDR3 is TGTGCCAGCAGGTCCGAGGGGGGGACAAACTATGGCTACACCTTC.

A single count supports this clone. The chain is built from TRBV11-2 and TRBJ2-2; D is perhaps TRBD2 (5 bases). The V end lost 2 bases, the J end lost 0 bases, and 10 bases lay between the germline ends. Germline lookup yields CDR1 SGHAT and CDR2 FQNNGV. There are 16 residues in the CDR3. The chain's CDR3 is CASSLRSGTNTGELFF. DNA for the CDR3: TGTGCCAGCAGCTTAAGGTCGGGGACGAACACCGGGGAGCTGTTTTTT.

V gene TRBV18 combines with J gene TRBJ2-1, with 7 bases matching TRBD1. Germline-derived CDR1 and CDR2 are KGHSH and LQKENI. The J segment lost 4 bases and the V segment lost 1 base, leaving 13 bases of the junction unmatched. The CDR3 runs to 18 residues. The CDR3 DNA sequence: TGTGCCAGCTCACCACACCCCCCCGGGACAGAGGTTTACAATGAGCAGTTCTTC. It is translated as CASSPHPPGTEVYNEQFF.